This TCR beta chain was observed in a study of T cells in Graves' hyperthyroidism and ophthalmopathy. Authors of the study amplified TCR beta CDR3 regions from RNA transcripts. Initially, a first-round RT-PCR of the TCR CDR3 employed the HTBI primer set. TCRdb fed the multiplex PCR reads into MiXCR, producing one record per CDR3 protein. The repertoire has some 400,000 distinct CDR3 sequences, approximately 15% of them found once; the top ten carry 20% to 25%. The CDR3 loop spans 17 amino acids. The V gene's germline CDR1 is SGHTA and CDR2 FQGNSA. Trimming took off 5 bases at V and 0 bases at J, with 17 bases between the two ends. Clinicians diagnosed patients from clinical symptoms, serum thyroxine and TRAb, thyroid ultrasound and orbital computed tomography. This clonotype was recorded a few times.

The J gene is TRBJ1-3, the V gene TRBV7-2; D perhaps matches TRBD1 (6 bases). This sequence originates from a man aged 25 to 40 with Graves' hyperthyroidism that later progressed to Graves' ophthalmopathy. Sequenced: blood. The CDR3 is CASSQIPGHSSGNTIYF. The CDR3 region has the DNA TGTGCCAGCAGCCAAATTCCGGGACATAGCTCTGGAAACACCATATATTTT.